This T cell receptor beta chain was sequenced for a study of T cell repertoires in cytomegalovirus infection. TCRdb analysed the reads with MiXCR anew, one entry per CDR3 protein. The sample lists around 200,000 distinct CDR3 sequences, about 18% seen once, with approximately 25% in the top ten. The CDR3 length is 15 residues. Germline CDR1 is DFQATT and CDR2 is SNEGSKA (reference sequence). V shed 1 base and J shed 1 base, with 8 bases lying between them. Sequenced input: CD8+ T cells from PBMCs. The V and J genes are TRBV20-1 and TRBJ1-6; D call uncertain. The sequence came from a human donor in good health (CMV status not recorded). Some clones in this sample may be carry-over from other donors' samples. CDR3 sequence: CSARGRASYNSPLHF. The CDR3 DNA sequence: TGCAGTGCTAGAGGCAGAGCGTCCTATAATTCACCCCTCCACTTT.